This T cell receptor beta chain was documented in a study of blood T cell repertoires in COVID-19. The V gene end was trimmed by 5 bases and the J gene end by 1 base; junction bases not matched to a gene: 6. Germline V CDR1 and CDR2: LGHNA, YSLEER. The length of the CDR3 is 15 residues. This clone was recorded only once. In the study's own analysis: Cell counts per sample came from amplifying reference gene primers. Measured with immunoSEQ multiplex PCR; TCRdb has only the in-frame clones, and not every one. V, J and clone size derive from that table, while D and trimming were established from the DNA sequence. The sample lists a few hundred thousand clones; 88% were seen once. In assigning cohorts, the study relied on participant-reported clinical history.

The TCR sequence derives from a woman aged 18-29 years who had recovered from COVID-19. The chain couples TRBV4-3 to TRBJ1-1, with 8 bases matching TRBD1. The sample consisted of PBMCs or T cells enriched from blood (not recorded which). The CDR3, as DNA: TGCGCCAGCAGCACCCAGACAGGGGAGAACACTGAAGCTTTCTTT. Translation: CASSTQTGENTEAFF.